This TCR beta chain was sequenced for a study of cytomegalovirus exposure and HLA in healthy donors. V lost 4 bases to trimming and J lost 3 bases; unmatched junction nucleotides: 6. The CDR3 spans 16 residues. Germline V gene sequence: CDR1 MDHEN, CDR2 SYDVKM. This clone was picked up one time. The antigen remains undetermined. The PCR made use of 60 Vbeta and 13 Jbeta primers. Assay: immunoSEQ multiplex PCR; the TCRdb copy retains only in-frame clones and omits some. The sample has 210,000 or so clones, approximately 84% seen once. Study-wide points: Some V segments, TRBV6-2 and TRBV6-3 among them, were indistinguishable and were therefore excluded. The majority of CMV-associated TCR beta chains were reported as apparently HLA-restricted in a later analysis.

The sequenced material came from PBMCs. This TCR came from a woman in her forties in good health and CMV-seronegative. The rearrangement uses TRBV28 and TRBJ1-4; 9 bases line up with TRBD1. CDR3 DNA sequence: TGTGCCAGCAGTTGGGACAGGGACTCCGCTAATGAAAAACTGTTTTTT. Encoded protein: CASSWDRDSANEKLFF.